A selection of T cell receptor beta chains follows, all from one sample in a study of human thymus T cells. The repertoire was sequenced with immunoSEQ multiplex PCR; TCRdb's copy has only in-frame clones and lacks some. The table has around 130,000 clones, 90% to 95% seen once. The sequenced sample was thymus tissue. The receptors were sampled from a boy less than two years old with a congenital heart defect but otherwise immunologically healthy. CDR3s include the opening cysteine and the closing phenylalanine or tryptophan. The order of the fields is J gene, D gene, V gene, CDR3 DNA, CDR3 protein. A D gene is named only where the DNA matches it firmly.

TRBJ2-1 - TRBV2 TGTGCCAGCAGTCCGGACTACCGTGGCGATGAGCAGTTCTTC CASSPDYRGDEQFF
TRBJ2-2 TRBD1 TRBV5-8 TGTGCCAGCAGCTCGCACAGGGGGCGAATAACCGGGGAGCTGTTTTTT CASSSHRGRITGELFF
TRBJ2-7 - TRBV7-2 TGTGCCAGCAGCCAGAGGCTCCTATGGTGGAACGAGCAGTACTTC CASSQRLLWWNEQYF
TRBJ2-3 - TRBV7-9 TGTGCCAGCAGTACCACTAGAGTCAAAATCACAGATACGCAGTATTTT CASSTTRVKITDTQYF
TRBJ1-1 - TRBV7-9 TGTGCCAGCAGGATAGGGTTGAACACTGAAGCTTTCTTT CASRIGLNTEAFF
TRBJ2-1 TRBD2 TRBV27 TGTGCCAGCATTCCGGCAACTAGCGGACAATACAATGAGCAGTTCTTC CASIPATSGQYNEQFF
TRBJ2-3 - TRBV14 TGTGCCAGCAGCCAAGAACGACAGAGCACAGATACGCAGTATTTT CASSQERQSTDTQYF
TRBJ2-2 - TRBV7-8 TGTGCCAGCAGCTATGGGGGGCGCACCGGGGAGCTGTTTTTT CASSYGGRTGELFF
TRBJ1-6 - TRBV10-2 TGCGCCAGCAGTGAGTCGGTCTACAGTAATTCACCCCTCCACTTT CASSESVYSNSPLHF
TRBJ2-2 - TRBV7-8 TGTGCCAGCAACGACCCAAAGGCCGGCGGGGACACCGGGGAGCTGTTTTTT CASNDPKAGGDTGELFF
TRBJ2-2 - TRBV14 TGTGCCAGCAGCCAAGGGGGTTCCGGGGAGCTGTTTTTT CASSQGGSGELFF
TRBJ2-5 - TRBV5-6 TGTGCCAGCAGCTGCCCCCAGGACGGGGAGACCCAGTACTTC CASSCPQDGETQYF
TRBJ1-2 - TRBV29-1 TGCAGCGTTGAAGTAATATTAGAGAGGGACCCTGCTAACTATGGCTACACCTTC CSVEVILERDPANYGYTF
TRBJ2-7 TRBD1 TRBV6-1 TGTGCCAGCAGTGTGCCGGGACAGGTCACCTACGAGCAGTACTTC CASSVPGQVTYEQYF
TRBJ1-5 - TRBV4-1 TGCGCCAGCAGCCAGGAAACAGGGATTTTGGGTCAGCCCCAGCATTTT CASSQETGILGQPQHF
TRBJ2-5 TRBD2 TRBV4-1 TGCGCCAGCAGCCAAGAAAGGACTAGTCTCAGGAAGACCCAGTACTTC CASSQERTSLRKTQYF
TRBJ1-2 - TRBV2 TGTGCCAGCACCCTCGAGGCCTTCAGATATGGCTACACCTTC CASTLEAFRYGYTF
TRBJ1-4 - TRBV4-1 TGCGCCAGCAGCCTAGATCCATGCGGGACAAGGGATGAAAAACTGTTTTTT CASSLDPCGTRDEKLFF
TRBJ1-3 - TRBV2 TGTGCCAGCAGCACCCAAGGGGGGAACACCATATATTTT CASSTQGGNTIYF
TRBJ2-1 TRBD1 TRBV28 TGTGCCAGCAGTACGGGACAGGCCGCCAATGAGCAGTTCTTC CASSTGQAANEQFF
TRBJ2-7 - TRBV19 TGTGCCAGTAGTATTAAGGCGGAGGTGGCCTACGAGCAGTACTTC CASSIKAEVAYEQYF
TRBJ2-3 - TRBV4-3 TGCGCCAGCAGCCAAGATCAAGACCGCACAGATACGCAGTATTTT CASSQDQDRTDTQYF
TRBJ2-7 - TRBV11-2 TGTGCCAGCAGCTTTCAGATCCGGACCCCAAGTAAGGTATACGAGCAGTACTTC CASSFQIRTPSKVYEQYF
TRBJ2-2 - TRBV5-1 TGCGCCAGCAGCTTGGTTCCTACAGGTCATGCCGGGGAGCTGTTTTTT CASSLVPTGHAGELFF
TRBJ1-1 - TRBV6-5 TGTGCCAGCATCCCAGGGACGCTTGAGAACACTGAAGCTTTCTTT CASIPGTLENTEAFF